These 10 T cell receptor beta chains were all obtained from the same sample, sequenced in a study of blood T cell repertoires in COVID-19. Sequencing was performed with immunoSEQ multiplex PCR; in TCRdb, only in-frame clones are kept and a portion is missing. The table lists 45,000 to 60,000 clones, 75% to 90% of them singletons. The sample comprised peripheral blood. These receptors were taken from a human donor in a cohort sampled during active COVID-19.

In DNA form, the CDR3 reads TGTGCCAGCAGCCTACTAGCACTGTCCACAGATACGCAGTATTTT. Translated: CASSLLALSTDTQYF. The V call is TRBV3-1 (or the pseudogene TRBV3-2), the J call TRBJ2-3; tentative D call: TRBD2 (6 bases). Trimming pared 4 bases from V and 2 bases from J, leaving 13 bases between. CDR1 LGHDT and CDR2 YNNKEL come from the germline V gene (reference sequence). CDR3 length: 15 residues.

The J gene is TRBJ1-5, the V gene TRBV19; 7 nucleotides match TRBD1. The CDR3 has 17 amino acids. Germline loops: CDR1 LNHDA, CDR2 SQIVND (reference sequence). V lost 5 bases, J lost 0 bases, and 10 bases stayed unmatched. The CDR3 DNA sequence: TGTGCCAGTAGTCTCAGGACAGGACTTTATAGCAATCAGCCCCAGCATTTT. It encodes CASSLRTGLYSNQPQHF.

The chain employs TRBV13 and TRBJ2-1, with a tentative D call TRBD1 (6 bases). The CDR3 extends over 15 amino acids. Germline V gene sequence: CDR1 PRHDT, CDR2 FYEKMQ (reference sequence). Trimming shortened V by 5 bases and J by 8 bases, and 19 bases separated the two germline ends. The CDR3 DNA reads TGTGCCAGCAGCCCCCGACAGGTCCCTCGGGATGAGCAGTTCTTC. The encoded protein is CASSPRQVPRDEQFF.

Concerning this clone: The sample carries other DNA sequences with the same CDR3. The CDR3 nucleotides are TGTGCCAGCAGCTTGGACAGGGGACCTTACGAGCAGTACTTC. Translation: CASSLDRGPYEQYF. The genes are TRBV11-2 and TRBJ2-7; 9 bases agree with TRBD1. The V and J ends lost 3 bases and 4 bases, in that order; junction bases with no gene match: 4. The CDR3 has 14 residues. Germline loops: CDR1 SGHAT, CDR2 FQNNGV.

The CDR3 DNA reads TGTGCCAGCAGCCTCTACAATGAGCAGTTCTTC. Protein sequence: CASSLYNEQFF. V usage is TRBV27 and J usage is TRBJ2-1; D is ambiguous. The CDR3 contains 11 residues. Germline V CDR1 and CDR2: MNHEY, SMNVEV (reference sequence). Deletions cut 6 bases from V and 3 bases from J, with 3 bases between.

This chain uses TRBV5-1 with TRBJ2-7, with D unresolved. Germline values: CDR1 SGHRS, CDR2 YFSETQ. V was clipped by 4 bases and J by 2 bases, with 10 bases between them. The CDR3 has 13 amino acids. The CDR3 sequence is CASSEDWTYEQYF. The CDR3 region has the DNA TGCGCCAGCAGCGAAGACTGGACCTACGAGCAGTACTTC.

The chain recombines TRBV18 with TRBJ2-1, with D possibly being TRBD1 (6 bases). The length of the CDR3 is 13 residues. The germline gives CDR1 KGHSH, CDR2 LQKENI. V shed 5 bases and J shed 7 bases, with 12 bases lying between them. The CDR3 sequence: CASSTGNGNEQFF. For the CDR3, the DNA is TGTGCCAGCTCAACAGGGAATGGAAATGAGCAGTTCTTC.

V is TRBV7-9 and J is TRBJ2-1, with 10 bases matching TRBD1. Germline CDR1 reads SEHNR; CDR2 reads FQNEAQ (reference sequence). Trimming took 5 bases from V and 4 from J; bases not matched to a gene: 5. The CDR3 sequence is 15 residues long. CDR3 loop: CASSPTGQGYNEQFF. CDR3 DNA: TGTGCCAGCAGCCCAACGGGACAGGGGTACAATGAGCAGTTCTTC.

This clone has only a few counts. The CDR3 reads CASSYWQGTEQYF. Written as DNA, the CDR3 is TGTGCCAGCAGTTACTGGCAGGGCACCGAGCAGTACTTC. This chain links TRBV6-5 with TRBJ2-7, with D perhaps TRBD1 (5 bases). CDR3 length: 13 residues. Germline lookup yields CDR1 MNHEY and CDR2 SVGAGI. The V and J ends lost 1 base and 6 bases respectively, with 10 bases between them.

In DNA, the CDR3 is TGTGCCAGCAGCTTACACATGATCACAGATACGCAGTATTTT. Translating gives CASSLHMITDTQYF. The chain combines TRBV7-2 with TRBJ2-3; the D is unclear. V lost 2 bases, J lost 2 bases, and 8 bases lay in between. CDR1 and CDR2 (germline): SGHTA, FQGNSA. CDR3 size: 14 residues.